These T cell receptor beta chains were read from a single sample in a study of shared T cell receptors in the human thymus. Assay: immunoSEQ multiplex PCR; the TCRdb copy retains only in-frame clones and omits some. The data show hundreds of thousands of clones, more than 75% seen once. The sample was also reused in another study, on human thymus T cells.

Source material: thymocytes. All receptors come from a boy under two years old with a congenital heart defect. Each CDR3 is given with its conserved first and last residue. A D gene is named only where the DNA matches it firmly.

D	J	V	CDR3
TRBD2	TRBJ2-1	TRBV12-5	CASGKGLAGANEQFF
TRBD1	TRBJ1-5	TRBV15	CATSAGQSNQPQHF
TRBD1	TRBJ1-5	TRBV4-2	CASSQDGRKGADQPQHF
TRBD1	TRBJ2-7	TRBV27	CASSPRAGGSHEQYF
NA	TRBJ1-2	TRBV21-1	CASSKVVRVYGYTF
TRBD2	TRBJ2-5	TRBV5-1	CASSYGLAGGLQGQTQYF
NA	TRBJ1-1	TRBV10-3	CAISESGDTEAFF
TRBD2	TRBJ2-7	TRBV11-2	CASSLVGTSGRGTYEQYF
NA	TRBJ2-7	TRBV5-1	CASSPRDEGYEQYF
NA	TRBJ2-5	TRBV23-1	CASSQDRNPLQETQYF
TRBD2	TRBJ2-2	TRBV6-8	CASSYGLAGHPGELFF
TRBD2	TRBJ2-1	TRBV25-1	CASSGTGTSVDEQFF